This entry is about one TCR beta chain. The data were taken from a study of CD8 T cells in Susac syndrome. Reverse transcription of about 0.45 to 1 ug RNA was performed with random hexamers. Each CDR3 protein is one row after TCRdb ran MiXCR on the immunoSEQ multiplex PCR reads. The sample has about 110,000 distinct CDR3 sequences; approximately 96% are singletons. There are 14 residues in the CDR3. V shed 6 bases and J 4 bases; nucleotides not matched to a gene: 5. Germline V gene sequence: CDR1 MDHEN, CDR2 SYDVKM. The gene calls are TRBV28 and TRBJ1-4, with 7 positions matching TRBD1. The source material was CD4+ T cells from PBMCs. The clonotype originates from a human donor in good health. Here the CDR3 reads CASRPGQFNEKLFF. As DNA, the CDR3 is TGTGCCAGCAGACCGGGACAGTTTAATGAAAAACTGTTTTTT.